This T cell receptor beta chain was documented in a study of T-cell memory formation after mild COVID-19. The study's findings and limits: Second-wave clones peaking on day 37 lacked confirmed SARS-CoV-2 specificity. Clones that got smaller from day 15 to 85 had even CD4/CD8, while clones growing later tipped toward CD4+.

Worth noting for this clonotype: The antigen remains unidentified.

One entry per CDR3 protein, called by TCRdb with MiXCR from the 5' RACE reads. The sample records about 360,000 distinct CDR3 sequences, about an eighth being singletons. Germline CDR1 and CDR2: SGHTA and FQGNSA. This CDR3 spans 17 amino acids. V lost 2 bases, J lost 0 bases, and 13 bases lay in between. The V and J genes are TRBV7-2 and TRBJ1-4; D is possibly TRBD1 (5 bases). Sequences were obtained from PBMCs or a T cell subset sorted from them (not recorded which). The sequence was collected from a man aged 18 to 30 who had mild COVID-19 (a few samples of this study predate the infection). Cell type and time point are not known. CDR3 protein: CASSLRGSAATNEKLFF. The CDR3 DNA reads TGTGCCAGCAGCTTACGGGGCAGCGCCGCAACTAATGAAAAACTGTTTTTT.